The clone carrying this TCR beta chain was picked up a small number of times. The sample originates from a study of blood T cell repertoires in COVID-19. Clones were read by immunoSEQ multiplex PCR, and TCRdb kept only the in-frame ones, dropping some. The repertoire includes about 210,000 clones, 80% of them detected once, and approximately 6.9% sits in the top ten. CDR1 SGHDT and CDR2 YYEEEE come from the germline V gene. CDR3 length equals 15 residues. Trimming removed 6 bases from V and 4 bases from J; junction bases left unmatched: 9. Sequenced material: peripheral blood. This chain links TRBV5-6 with TRBJ2-3; the match to TRBD2 covers 9 bases. This clonotype originated in a man aged 60-69 years with acute or convalescent COVID-19. The CDR3 nucleotides are TGTGCCAGCACCCATTTAGCGGGGGATGCAGATACGCAGTATTTT. Translation gives CASTHLAGDADTQYF.